Following are 3 T cell receptor beta chains from one sample sequenced in a study of blood T cells in healthy people across ages. For the second PCR, which ran for about 6 to 12 cycles, a sample-barcoded 5' primer and a J-beta primer mix were used. TCRdb passed the 5' RACE reads through MiXCR, listing each CDR3 protein once. The sample has approximately 680,000 distinct CDR3 sequences; 32% are singletons. The sample taken for sequencing was blood. Receptors originate from an elderly woman in good health.

The chain carries TRBV27 and TRBJ2-1; D not resolved. CDR3 length: 14 residues. CDR1 is MNHEY, CDR2 SMNVEV, per germline (reference sequence). V lost 5 bases and J 0 bases, leaving 8 bases between the germline ends. The CDR3 DNA is TGTGCCAGCAGTACCGATAGCTCCTACAATGAGCAGTTCTTC. It is translated as CASSTDSSYNEQFF.

This clonotype has ten or more counts. V is TRBV20-1 and J is TRBJ2-7, with TRBD1 matching over 11 bases. Germline lookup yields CDR1 DFQATT and CDR2 SNEGSKA (reference sequence). The CDR3 is made up of 15 amino acids. Trimming removed 6 bases from V and 5 bases from J; junction bases left unmatched: 12. The CDR3: CSATDPDRGLHEQYF. The CDR3 DNA is TGCAGTGCGACCGACCCGGACAGGGGGCTTCACGAGCAGTACTTC.

The J gene is TRBJ2-4, the V gene TRBV20-1; 15 nucleotides align to TRBD2. The germline CDR1 and CDR2 sequences are DFQATT and SNEGSKA (reference sequence). The CDR3 spans 16 residues. The V gene end was trimmed by 6 bases and the J gene end by 1 base; junction bases not matched to a gene: 4. CDR3 sequence (DNA): TGCAGTGCCTGCGGACTAGCGGGAGGGGCCAAAAACATTCAGTACTTC. Translated, it gives CSACGLAGGAKNIQYF.